The clone carrying this T cell receptor beta chain rates as medium-sized. This record comes from a study of T cells after somatic rescue of genetic block. The ends were cut back, 0 bases at V and 5 bases at J, with 11 bases in the middle. The CDR3 has 15 residues. The germline gives CDR1 KGHSH, CDR2 LQKENI. Sequenced by immunoSEQ multiplex PCR; TCRdb stores in-frame clones only, minus some. The profile shows about 14,000 clones, about 65% of them singletons. The sample consisted of peripheral blood mononuclear cells (PBMCs). The TCR comes from a boy between 10 and 17 years old. The chain uses TRBV18 and TRBJ1-5; D is possibly TRBD1 (5 bases). This CDR3 is CASSPPLARDQPQHF. DNA of the CDR3: TGTGCCAGCTCACCACCTTTGGCCAGGGATCAGCCCCAGCATTTT.